The clone carrying this TCR beta chain came up a few times. V lost 5 bases, J lost 3 bases, and 3 bases stayed unmatched. Germline CDR1 reads SGHDT; CDR2 reads YYEEEE. The CDR3 has 14 amino acids. A single record per CDR3 protein comes from TCRdb applying MiXCR to the RT-PCR reads. Seen here are approximately 720,000 distinct CDR3 sequences, 14% observed once, and the top ten hold 3% to 4.5%. The chain carries TRBV5-6 and TRBJ2-5, with 11 bases matching TRBD2. This sequence originates from a female donor in good health, serving as a healthy control. Sequencing used memory CD4+ T cells from blood. Here the CDR3 DNA reads TGTGCCAGCAGATTAGCGGGGGGGGAAGAGACCCAGTACTTC. Translation gives CASRLAGGEETQYF.